The 2 T cell receptor beta chains below all came from one sample that was sequenced in a study of patients and donors after allogeneic stem cell transplantation. TCRdb re-called the RT-PCR reads through MiXCR, storing one row per CDR3 protein. The sample has approximately 220,000 distinct CDR3 sequences; over 30% are singletons. Sample: blood, either unsorted or a sorted T cell fraction (not recorded which). Every receptor here comes from a human donor who was either an allogeneic HSCT recipient or a stem cell or donor lymphocyte infusion donor (not recorded which). It is not recorded whose cells these are; they may come from a transplant donor.

This rearrangement joins TRBV15 to TRBJ2-1; 7 bases are a match to TRBD2. After removal of 0 bases from V and 15 bases from J, the junction contained 17 bases not matched to a gene. Germline V lookup: CDR1 LNHNV, CDR2 YYDKDF (reference sequence). The CDR3 loop spans 16 amino acids. The CDR3 DNA sequence: TGTGCCACCAGCAGAGATCGTGCGACTAGCAGTACCATTCGGTTCTTC. Its protein product is CATSRDRATSSTIRFF.

The V gene is TRBV10-3, the J gene TRBJ1-3; D is possibly TRBD1 (5 bases). From germline, CDR1 is ENHRY and CDR2 SYGVKD. V was clipped by 10 bases and J by 3 bases, with 10 bases between them. The CDR3 spans 12 residues. Here the CDR3 reads CATRDGGNTIYF. The CDR3 coding sequence is TGTGCCACCCGGGACGGTGGAAACACCATATATTTT.